This T cell receptor beta chain was observed in a study of blood T cells in healthy people across ages. Healthy Russian Caucasian donors spanned ages about 6 to 100 years. Every participating donor contributed 8.5 to 10 milliliters of peripheral blood through a draw. Study-level findings and limits: Because sorting was not performed, PBMCs prevented conclusive naive versus antigen-experienced comparison.

A second PCR, run for about 6 to 12 cycles, used a sample-barcoded 5' primer plus a J-beta primer mix. TCRdb reprocessed the 5' RACE reads via MiXCR and lists one record per CDR3 protein. The sample lists 600,000 to 850,000 distinct CDR3 sequences, just under 25% occurring once. Comment on this clonotype: Its antigen is currently unknown.

Looked up from germline, CDR1 is MNHEY and CDR2 is SMNVEV (reference sequence). Trimming removed 4 bases at V and 6 bases at J, with 6 bases between. The CDR3 has 12 amino acids. Separately, the same data were catalogued under a study of T cells of mothers and their children. That source notes: Nobody spotted any persistent microchimeric T cell clones.

The sequence derives from a boy younger than 18 in good health. The material sequenced was blood. The chain carries TRBV27 and TRBJ2-2; D gene ambiguous. CDR3 DNA: TGTGCCAGCAGTTCCGTTGCCGGGGAGCTGTTTTTT. Its translation: CASSSVAGELFF.